This T cell receptor (beta chain) was documented in a study of shared clonotypes between healthy human individuals (TCRdb year 2020). Concerning the study at large: The cohort included a few men and a couple of women between 18 and 49 years of age. For each donor, three plates each were used for CD4 naive and CD4 memory, two plates were used for CD8 naive, and one plate was used for CD8 memory. Blood TCR repertoires of a handful of healthy adults were deeply sequenced to estimate repertoire size and the extent of clonotype sharing between individuals. To increase sequencing depth and limit assay-specific biases, different laboratories used diverse techniques to prepare libraries and sequence TCR repertoires. Each donor's leukapheresis produced roughly between roughly 0.94 and 9.5 billion PBMCs.

V loses 4 bases, J loses 0 bases, and the germline ends lie 1 base apart. The germline V gene supplies CDR1 MGHRA and CDR2 YSYEKL. The CDR3, from cysteine to phenylalanine, totals 11 residues. Only CDR3 DNA remains: 33 bases, in frame from the first base. A word on this clone: Its antigen has not been determined. No base-level quality is on record; no much larger clone is a single base apart.

CD8 naive samples consisted of CD45RO-negative cells that were positively selected for CCR7, yielding a CD45RA+CCR7+ population without TemRA cells. Donors were healthy HIV-negative adults with no recently reported acute infections or vaccinations. All donors were Caucasian adults living in Nashville, Tennessee, USA. After blood collection by leukapheresis, PBMCs were isolated using Ficoll-Histopaque density gradient centrifugation and then cryopreserved in the vapor phase of liquid nitrogen. Analytical flow cytometry was used to check the purity and quantity of each magnetically sorted T cell population. Each sorted fraction had its genomic DNA isolated and then quantified by UV absorbance on a Nanodrop 2000c. TCR CDR3 regions were amplified from genomic DNA by multiplex PCR using the deep immunoSEQ assay. For each cell subset, the extracted genomic DNA was distributed evenly across all wells of several immunoSEQ 96-well plates, and each plate served as one replicate. For sorted subsets, 200 to 250 ng of genomic DNA, equivalent to some 30,000 T cell genomes, went into each replicate PCR. The purified libraries were quantified using a Qubit 3.0 fluorometer, sized with a Bioanalyzer 2100, and then quantified again using the KAPA Library Quantification kit. Each immunoSEQ 96-well plate was sequenced on its own single-read 150-cycle Illumina NextSeq 550 flow cell. On the study's bioinformatics: Because the immunoSEQ output included only junctional sequences and no quality scores, the filtering could not be the same as the filtering used for full-length reads. Sequences were annotated with PyIR, a Python wrapper for IgBLAST v1.9, using IMGT germline references to assign V/J genes and CDR3. Any read was removed if the V/J assignment was weak (E-value above 1e-6), the CDR3 was missing, or the read contained stop codons, out-of-frame junctions, or ambiguous translated residues. V3J clonotypes were defined as sequences sharing an identical inferred V gene, J gene, and CDR3 amino acid sequence. Percentage overlap between repertoires was calculated by dividing the number of shared unique clonotypes by the size of the smaller repertoire. Repertoire richness was assessed with RTK rarefaction, the Chao1 estimator, and Recon v2.1 estimates of unobserved clonotypes. OLGA was used to compute generation probabilities for all TCRbeta clonotypes that the gDNA method yielded from several donors. This is the immuneACCESS table as TCRdb keeps it, with only in-frame sequences that have V and J called. A part of the clones is gone; compared with another copy, unresolved V genes explain less than half, and the rest is unexplained. For V, J and clone size, that table is used; D and trimming come from the DNA. Within this sample are about 870,000 clones, with nearly 95% of them counted one time only. Together, the top ten hold nearly 25% of the sample.

Overall study results and their limits: Sampling was restricted to blood, and TCR repertoires in tissue are likely to differ from TCR repertoires in blood. Even with the large sequencing depth, rarefaction of the sorted-subset datasets indicated that sequencing was incomplete. Naive subsets generally had larger estimated clonotype richness than memory subsets did. Based on pairwise subsampling, the degree of clonotype sharing among donors was expected to be affected by sequencing depth. Higher generation probabilities were observed for clonotypes shared by all four sorted-subset donors than for non-shared clonotypes. When a handful of donors were compared, the shared fraction of clonotypes was 5% to 6.5% for naive CD4, more than 3% for naive CD8, about 2.5% for memory CD4, and about 0.36% for memory CD8. The genetic and exposure-history diversity represented was limited by the small number of donors.

This receptor chain uses TRBV4-1 and TRBJ2-7; the D gene lacks a confident call. This clonotype was obtained from a man in his thirties or forties in good health. Sequencing used naive CD8+ T cells sorted from blood. The cell subset or site tag for this specimen amounts to: CD45RA+CCR7+. The CDR3 loop reads CASSRSYEQYF. The DNA is as follows: TGCGCCAGCAGCCGCTCCTACGAGCAGTACTTC.